Listed below are T cell receptor beta chains from one sample, sequenced in a study of blood T cell repertoires in COVID-19. The repertoire was sequenced with immunoSEQ multiplex PCR; TCRdb's copy has only in-frame clones and lacks some. The sample comprises a few hundred thousand clones, around 85% of which are singletons, and about 2.7% rests with the top ten. Sequencing was performed on PBMCs or T cells enriched from blood (not recorded which). The receptors shown here come from a woman aged 45-65 years who had recovered from COVID-19. CDR3s include the opening cysteine and the closing phenylalanine or tryptophan. D genes are given only for firm matches. Expanded clones get a size class; other rows say once, few or many, or leave the size out.

TRBJ1-5 13 . TRBV19 . TGTGCCAGTAGTACCCCGCCGAGGCAGCCCCAGCATTTT CASSTPPRQPQHF
TRBJ2-1 15 TRBD2 TRBV5-1 . TGCGCCAGCAGCTTGGATAGCGGGGGGGACAATGAGCAGTTCTTC CASSLDSGGDNEQFF
TRBJ1-2 16 TRBD1 TRBV24-1 . TGTGCCACCAGTGATTTCAACAGGGGAACTAACTATGGCTACACCTTC CATSDFNRGTNYGYTF
TRBJ2-1 16 . TRBV5-4 . TGTGCCAGCAGCTTGTTGCCCAGTGCTGGCTACAATGAGCAGTTCTTC CASSLLPSAGYNEQFF
TRBJ1-2 13 TRBD1 TRBV11-2 . TGTGCCAGCAGCGGGGACAGGGAGGGAGGCTACACCTTC CASSGDREGGYTF
TRBJ1-5 15 . TRBV7-2 . TGTGCCAGCAGCTTAGGTGGGGGGAACAATCAGCCCCAGCATTTT CASSLGGGNNQPQHF
TRBJ2-1 14 . TRBV19 . TGTGCCACCTATTCCCGCGGGGAATACAATGAGCAGTTCTTC CATYSRGEYNEQFF
TRBJ1-5 16 . TRBV28 . TGTGCCAGCAGGACAGGACGGGGATTCAGCAATCAGCCCCAGCATTTT CASRTGRGFSNQPQHF
TRBJ1-4 13 TRBD1 TRBV30 . TGTGCCTGGAACCGGGACAGGGTTGAAAAACTGTTTTTT CAWNRDRVEKLFF
TRBJ2-7 12 . TRBV3-1/TRBV3-2 . TGTGCCAGCAGCAGGGGGGGCTACGAGCAGTACTTC CASSRGGYEQYF
TRBJ1-6 16 . TRBV3-1/TRBV3-2 . TGTGCCAGCAGCCAAGGGTTCGGGGATTATAATTCACCCCTCCACTTT CASSQGFGDYNSPLHF
TRBJ2-3 15 . TRBV7-9 . TGTGCCAGCAGCCACGCCGGGACTTCAACTACCACGCAGTATTTT CASSHAGTSTTTQYF
TRBJ2-1 16 . TRBV27 . TGTGCCAGCAGGTCGCGCCTTAGTGTCCTCTACAATGAGCAGTTCTTC CASRSRLSVLYNEQFF
TRBJ1-1 15 TRBD1 TRBV30 . TGTGCCTGGACTGCCTTATGGGACAGGCCCACTGAAGCTTTCTTT CAWTALWDRPTEAFF
TRBJ1-1 12 . TRBV5-6 . TGTGCCAGCAGCTTGTCGGACACTGAAGCTTTCTTT CASSLSDTEAFF
TRBJ1-3 15 . TRBV7-9 . TGTGCCAGCAGCTTCCTGGACATCTCTGGAAACACCATATATTTT CASSFLDISGNTIYF
TRBJ1-1 14 . TRBV3-1/TRBV3-2 . TGTGCCAGCAGCCTCCTGGACAGGAACACTGAAGCTTTCTTT CASSLLDRNTEAFF
TRBJ1-1 14 . TRBV5-1 . TGCGCCAGCAGCTTGAGTGACTGGAACACTGAAGCTTTCTTT CASSLSDWNTEAFF
TRBJ1-1 13 . TRBV10-1 . TGCGCCAGCAGTGAGAGGGCAGGGGAGAAAGCTTTCTTT CASSERAGEKAFF
TRBJ2-7 17 . TRBV4-1 . TGCGCCAGCAGCCAAGGAAGACAGTCCGCCGCAGCCCACGAGCAGTACTTC CASSQGRQSAAAHEQYF
TRBJ2-2 17 TRBD2 TRBV7-2 . TGTGCCAGCAGCTTAGTCGGGGCGGGAGGTGCCCTCGGGGAGCTGTTTTTT CASSLVGAGGALGELFF
TRBJ2-5 14 TRBD2 TRBV12-5 . TGTGCTAGTGGTTTCCTGACTAGCGTTGAGACCCAGTACTTC CASGFLTSVETQYF
TRBJ1-1 13 . TRBV3-1/TRBV3-2 once TGTGCCAGCAGCCAACAGGGGAACACTGAAGCTTTCTTT CASSQQGNTEAFF
TRBJ1-6 15 . TRBV18 . TGTGCCAGCTCAGAATTGGTCCCCCGGAATTCACCCCTCCACTTT CASSELVPRNSPLHF
TRBJ1-6 15 TRBD1 TRBV2 . TGTGCCAGCAGCCGAGAGGGACAGCGTAATTCACCCCTCCACTTT CASSREGQRNSPLHF
TRBJ2-1 13 TRBD1 TRBV15 . TGTGCCACCTCCCGGGACAGGAACAATGAGCAGTTCTTC CATSRDRNNEQFF
TRBJ2-2 15 . TRBV19 . TGTGCCAGTAGTTTCTCGGGACTGAACACCGGGGAGCTGTTTTTT CASSFSGLNTGELFF
TRBJ2-3 17 . TRBV5-1 . TGCGCCAGCAGCTTGGGGGCCAGGTCAGGATACACAGATACGCAGTATTTT CASSLGARSGYTDTQYF
TRBJ1-6 12 . TRBV5-1 few TGCGCCAGCAGCTCTAATAATTCACCCCTCCACTTT CASSSNNSPLHF
TRBJ1-1 14 . TRBV5-8 . TGTGCCAGCAGCCGGACAGCTACGAACACTGAAGCTTTCTTT CASSRTATNTEAFF
TRBJ1-4 17 TRBD1 TRBV3-1/TRBV3-2 . TGTGCCAGCAGCCAAGCCCGGGGACAGGGATCTAATGAAAAACTGTTTTTT CASSQARGQGSNEKLFF
TRBJ2-1 15 TRBD1 TRBV2 . TGTGCCAGCAGAGTGGACAGGAGCTCCTACAATGAGCAGTTCTTC CASRVDRSSYNEQFF
TRBJ2-7 15 TRBD2 TRBV9 few TGTGCCAGCAGCGTAGGTAGGGCGGGGGCCTACGAGCAGTACTTC CASSVGRAGAYEQYF
TRBJ1-5 14 . TRBV11-2 . TGTGCCAGCAGCTTAGAACTGAGCAATCAGCCCCAGCATTTT CASSLELSNQPQHF
TRBJ1-1 13 . TRBV2 . TGTGCCAGCAGTCCTGACAGCAACACTGAAGCTTTCTTT CASSPDSNTEAFF
TRBJ2-3 15 . TRBV5-1 once TGCGCCAGCCGCGCCTTCGCGGGGGCTGTAGATACGCAGTATTTT CASRAFAGAVDTQYF
TRBJ1-6 15 . TRBV5-6 . TGTGCCAGCAGCTTTGGGGCAGGGAATAATTCACCCCTCCACTTT CASSFGAGNNSPLHF
TRBJ1-5 13 . TRBV5-1 . TGCGCCAGCAGCTCTACAGGTCATCAGCCCCAGCATTTT CASSSTGHQPQHF
TRBJ2-4 15 . TRBV7-2 . TGTGCCAGCGTTCTCCTTGAGACTGCCAAAAACATTCAGTACTTC CASVLLETAKNIQYF
TRBJ1-2 13 . TRBV28 few TGTGCCAGCACCCCTAACAGGGACCTCGGCTACACCTTC CASTPNRDLGYTF
TRBJ1-2 17 TRBD1 TRBV4-3 . TGCGCCAGCAGCCAAGGGCGACCGGGACAGATGAACTATGGCTACACCTTC CASSQGRPGQMNYGYTF
TRBJ2-2 14 TRBD2 TRBV30 . TGTGCCCAAACTAGCGGACCGAACACCGGGGAGCTGTTTTTT CAQTSGPNTGELFF
TRBJ2-3 13 . TRBV5-6 . TGTGCCAGCAATAGAGGACTGATAGATACGCAGTATTTT CASNRGLIDTQYF
TRBJ2-7 15 TRBD1 TRBV7-8 few TGTGCCAGCAGCTGGGCACAGGGGCCGTCTTACGAGCAGTACTTC CASSWAQGPSYEQYF
TRBJ2-5 14 TRBD1 TRBV2 . TGTGCCAGCAGCAGGGGGTACCGACAAGAGACCCAGTACTTC CASSRGYRQETQYF
TRBJ2-1 15 . TRBV11-3 . TGTGCCAGCAGCTTATGGTGGGAGGGGGACAATGAGCAGTTCTTC CASSLWWEGDNEQFF
TRBJ1-2 11 . TRBV20-1 . TGCAGTGTCCGGGGGGGAACCGGCTACACCTTC CSVRGGTGYTF
TRBJ2-3 15 . TRBV18 . TGTGCCAGCTCACCAGTGGCCAGGGGAACAGATACGCAGTATTTT CASSPVARGTDTQYF
TRBJ1-2 13 TRBD1 TRBV5-4 . TGTGCCAGCAGCTTGGAGACAGGGTATGGCTACACCTTC CASSLETGYGYTF
TRBJ1-4 15 . TRBV7-2 . TGTGCCAGCAGCTTAAGCAGGGCGACTAATGAAAAACTGTTTTTT CASSLSRATNEKLFF
TRBJ1-6 16 TRBD1 TRBV7-9 . TGTGCCAGCAGCCCCGGGACAGGGATGTATAATTCACCCCTCCACTTT CASSPGTGMYNSPLHF
TRBJ1-4 15 TRBD1 TRBV7-6 once TGTGCCAGCAGCTCCGCAACAGGGGGAAGAGAAAAACTGTTTTTT CASSSATGGREKLFF
TRBJ2-3 19 TRBD2 TRBV4-3 few TGCGCCAGCAGCCAAGATCTAGTCGGCCTAGCGGGAGCGGAGGATACGCAGTATTTT CASSQDLVGLAGAEDTQYF
TRBJ2-5 16 TRBD2 TRBV11-2 . TGTGCCAGCAGCTTAGATCGATCTAGCGGGGGAAAGACCCAGTACTTC CASSLDRSSGGKTQYF
TRBJ2-3 14 TRBD2 TRBV28 . TGTGCCAGCAGTCCGGGACTAGCGACAGATACGCAGTATTTT CASSPGLATDTQYF
TRBJ1-4 14 TRBD1 TRBV18 . TGTGCCAGCTCGGGACAGGGATCTAATGAAAAACTGTTTTTT CASSGQGSNEKLFF
TRBJ1-2 15 . TRBV6-6 . TGTGCCAGCAGTAAAGACAGCCCACAAATCTATGGCTACACCTTC CASSKDSPQIYGYTF
TRBJ1-2 15 TRBD1 TRBV7-9 once TGTGCCAGCAGCTTTGAGACAGGGGCGAACTATGGCTACACCTTC CASSFETGANYGYTF
TRBJ1-3 15 TRBD1 TRBV28 . TGTGCCAGCAGTTCCGCAGGGGGCTCTGGAAACACCATATATTTT CASSSAGGSGNTIYF